This T cell receptor beta chain was found in a study of OX40 agonist ivuxolimab in advanced cancers. Study overall: Ivuxolimab is a fully human IgG2 antibody that activates OX40 (CD134). Patients enrolled in dose escalation were diagnosed with hepatocellular carcinoma, melanoma, renal cell or head and neck cancer.

The V gene's germline CDR1 is LNHDA and CDR2 SQIVND (reference sequence). This CDR3 is 16 amino acids long. V gave up 5 bases and J gave up 1 base; unmatched junction bases: 7. Autoimmune disease history or systemic immunosuppression disqualified patients. The protocol was immunoSEQ multiplex PCR, while the TCRdb copy is restricted to in-frame clones and leaves out a portion. The sample lists tens of thousands of clones; roughly 66% were seen once. Overall study results and limits: At 0.1 to 3.0 mg/kg and by week 6, CD4+ and CD8+ T cells in the blood had expanded clonally.

The count of this clone is one. Its antigen is unknown. The receptor comes from an adult with an advanced solid tumor such as melanoma, head and neck, liver or kidney cancer. Sequencing was performed on CD4+ or CD8+ T cells sorted from blood, taken in a trial of the OX40 agonist ivuxolimab. The chain is built from TRBV19 and TRBJ2-3; 9 positions match TRBD2. The CDR3 DNA follows: TGTGCCAGTAGTCCCGCGGGGGGGCCTGGCACAGATACGCAGTATTTT. It translates to CASSPAGGPGTDTQYF. Filled out from reference TRBV19 and TRBJ2-3, the complete variable domain reads DGGITQSPKYLFRKEGQNVTLSCEQNLNHDAMYWYRQDPGQGLRLIYYSQIVNDFQKGDIAEGYSVSREKKESFPLTVTSAQKNPTAFYLCASSPAGGPGTDTQYFGPGTRLTVL.